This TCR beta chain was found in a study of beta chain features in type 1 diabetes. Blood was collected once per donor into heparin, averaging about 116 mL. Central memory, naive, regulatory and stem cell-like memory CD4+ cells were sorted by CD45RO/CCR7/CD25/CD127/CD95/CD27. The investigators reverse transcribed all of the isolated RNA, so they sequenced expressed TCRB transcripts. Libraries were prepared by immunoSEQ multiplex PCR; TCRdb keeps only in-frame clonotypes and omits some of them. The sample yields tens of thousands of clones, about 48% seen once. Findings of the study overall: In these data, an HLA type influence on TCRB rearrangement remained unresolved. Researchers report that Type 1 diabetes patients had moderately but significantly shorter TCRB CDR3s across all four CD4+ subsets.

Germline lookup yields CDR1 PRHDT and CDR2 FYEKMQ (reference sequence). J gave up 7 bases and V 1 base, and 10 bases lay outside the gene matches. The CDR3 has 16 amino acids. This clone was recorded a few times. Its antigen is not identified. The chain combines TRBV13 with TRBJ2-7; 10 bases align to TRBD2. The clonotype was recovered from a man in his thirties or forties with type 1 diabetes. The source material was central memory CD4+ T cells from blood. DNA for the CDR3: TGTGCCAGCAGCTTAGCATCTAGCGGGAGACCGAGGGAGCAGTACTTC. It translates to CASSLASSGRPREQYF.